The rows below give T cell receptor beta chains drawn from one sample of a study of T cells after somatic rescue of genetic block. TCRdb's table, derived via immunoSEQ multiplex PCR, lists solely in-frame clones and lacks some. The data contain 100,000 to 120,000 clones, just over 90% of them singletons. The sequenced material came from peripheral blood mononuclear cells (PBMCs). The receptors here all came from a woman younger than 35. The conserved cysteine and the conserved F or W are not part of the CDR3 here.

TRBJ1-2 | TRBV6-1 | ATIGGQGLVGYT
TRBJ1-1 | TRBV7-2 | ASSLGVGYTEAF
TRBJ2-3 | TRBV19 | ASSIGLASTDTQY
TRBJ2-6 | TRBV7-2 | ASLRESGANVLT
TRBJ1-2 | TRBV18 | ASAPGQGGYGYT
TRBJ1-4 | TRBV18 | ASSPPSEAEKLF
TRBJ2-1 | TRBV19 | ASSISPSGTGRYNEQF
TRBJ2-2 | TRBV13 | ASCTQDTGELF
TRBJ2-1 | TRBV5-4 | ASSMDRGSYNEQF
TRBJ2-1 | TRBV30 | AWVNRVPSYNEQF
TRBJ1-2 | TRBV7-9 | ASSQGSGGNYGYT